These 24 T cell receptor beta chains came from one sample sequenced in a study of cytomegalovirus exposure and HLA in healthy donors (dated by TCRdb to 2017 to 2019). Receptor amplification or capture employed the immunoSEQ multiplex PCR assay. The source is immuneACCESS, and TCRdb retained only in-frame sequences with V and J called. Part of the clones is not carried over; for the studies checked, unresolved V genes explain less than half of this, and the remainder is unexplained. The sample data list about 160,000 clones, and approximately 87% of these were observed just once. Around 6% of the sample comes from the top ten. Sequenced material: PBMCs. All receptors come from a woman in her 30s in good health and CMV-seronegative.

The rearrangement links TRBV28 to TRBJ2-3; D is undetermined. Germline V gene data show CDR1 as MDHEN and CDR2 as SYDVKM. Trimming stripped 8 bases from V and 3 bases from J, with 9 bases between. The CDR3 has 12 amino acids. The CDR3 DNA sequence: TGTGCCAGCTGCCCAGGAACAGATACGCAGTATTTT. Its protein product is CASCPGTDTQYF.

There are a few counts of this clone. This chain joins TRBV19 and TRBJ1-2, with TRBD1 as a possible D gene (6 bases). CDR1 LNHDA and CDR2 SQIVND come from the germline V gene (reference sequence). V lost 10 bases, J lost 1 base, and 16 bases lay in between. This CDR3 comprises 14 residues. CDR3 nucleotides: TGTGCCACCAACTTCGACAGGATTAACTATGGCTACACCTTC. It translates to CATNFDRINYGYTF.

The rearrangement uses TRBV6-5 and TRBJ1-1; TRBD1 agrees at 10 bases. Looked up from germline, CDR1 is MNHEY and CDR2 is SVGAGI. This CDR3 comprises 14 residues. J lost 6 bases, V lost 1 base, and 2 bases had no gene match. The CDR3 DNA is TGTGCCAGCAGTTACTTGGGGACAGGGGCTGAAGCTTTCTTT. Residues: CASSYLGTGAEAFF.

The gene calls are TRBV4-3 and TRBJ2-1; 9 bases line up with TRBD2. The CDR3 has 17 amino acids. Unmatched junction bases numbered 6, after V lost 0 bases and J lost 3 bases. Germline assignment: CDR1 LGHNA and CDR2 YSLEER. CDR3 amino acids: CASSQDLTSGNYNEQFF. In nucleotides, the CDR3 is TGCGCCAGCAGCCAAGACCTGACTAGCGGAAACTACAATGAGCAGTTCTTC.

CDR3 region: CASSAGQDNEQFF. The CDR3 DNA reads as TGTGCCAGCAGCGCGGGACAGGACAATGAGCAGTTCTTC. The rearrangement links TRBV9 to TRBJ2-1, with 8 bases matching TRBD1. Germline loops: CDR1 SGDLS, CDR2 YYNGEE. V was pared by 3 bases and J by 5 bases, with 1 base of the junction left unmatched. The CDR3 runs to 13 residues. The complete variable domain, with remaining parts taken from reference TRBV9 and TRBJ2-1, reads DSGVTQTPKHLITATGQRVTLRCSPRSGDLSVYWYQQSLDQGLQFLIQYYNGEERAKGNILERFSAQQFPDLHSELNLSSLELGDSALYFCASSAGQDNEQFFGPGTRLTVL.

Here the CDR3 reads CASSIGAGQETQYF. The CDR3 DNA reads as TGTGCCAGTAGTATTGGTGCGGGACAAGAGACCCAGTACTTC. This chain connects TRBV19 to TRBJ2-5; the D gene is possibly TRBD2 (6 bases). The V gene lost 3 bases and the J gene lost 2 bases, with 10 bases spanning the gap. The length of the CDR3 is 14 residues. The germline gives CDR1 LNHDA, CDR2 SQIVND (reference sequence).

The CDR3 reads CASSAGTGDQPQHF. Written as DNA, the CDR3 is TGTGCCAGCAGCGCCGGGACAGGGGATCAGCCCCAGCATTTT. V usage is TRBV2 and J usage is TRBJ1-5, with TRBD1 matching 10 bases. The V gene's germline CDR1 is SNHLY and CDR2 FYNNEI. J lost 5 bases, V lost 6 bases, and 4 bases had no gene match. The CDR3 consists of 14 residues.

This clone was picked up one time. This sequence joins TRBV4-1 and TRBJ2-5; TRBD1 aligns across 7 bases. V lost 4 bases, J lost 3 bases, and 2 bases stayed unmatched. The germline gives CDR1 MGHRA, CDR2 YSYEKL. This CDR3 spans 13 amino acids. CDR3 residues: CASSLGQEETQYF. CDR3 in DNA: TGCGCCAGCAGCCTTGGACAGGAAGAGACCCAGTACTTC.

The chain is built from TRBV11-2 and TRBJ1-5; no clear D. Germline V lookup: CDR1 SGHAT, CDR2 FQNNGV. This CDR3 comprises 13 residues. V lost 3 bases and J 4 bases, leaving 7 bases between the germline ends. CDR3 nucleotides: TGTGCCAGCAGCTTTGAGAGAAATCAGCCCCAGCATTTT. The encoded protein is CASSFERNQPQHF.

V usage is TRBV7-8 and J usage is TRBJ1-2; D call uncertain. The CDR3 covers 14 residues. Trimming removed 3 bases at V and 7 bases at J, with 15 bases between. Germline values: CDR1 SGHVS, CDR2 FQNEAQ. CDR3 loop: CASSLGRDRRGYTF. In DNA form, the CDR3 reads TGTGCCAGCAGCTTGGGCCGGGATCGGCGTGGCTACACCTTC.

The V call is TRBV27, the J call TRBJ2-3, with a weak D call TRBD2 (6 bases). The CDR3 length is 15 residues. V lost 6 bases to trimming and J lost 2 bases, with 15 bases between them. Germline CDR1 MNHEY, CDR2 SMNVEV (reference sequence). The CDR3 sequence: CASSNSGSNTDTQYF. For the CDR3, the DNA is TGTGCCAGCAGCAATAGCGGTTCTAACACAGATACGCAGTATTTT.

For the CDR3, the DNA is TGTGCCAGCAGTCTTAGCGGGAGGGGGGGGACGCAGTATTTT. Protein sequence: CASSLSGRGGTQYF. V and J are TRBV28 and TRBJ2-3, with 11 nucleotides matching TRBD2. Germline CDR1 is MDHEN and CDR2 is SYDVKM. Trimming removed 5 bases from V and 9 bases from J; junction bases left unmatched: 7. The CDR3 has 14 residues.

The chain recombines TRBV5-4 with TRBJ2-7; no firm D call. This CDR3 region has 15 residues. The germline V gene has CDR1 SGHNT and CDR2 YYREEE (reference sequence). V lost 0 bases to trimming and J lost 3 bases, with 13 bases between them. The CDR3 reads CASSLAIDVNYEQYF. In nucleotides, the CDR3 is TGTGCCAGCAGCTTGGCCATTGATGTTAACTACGAGCAGTACTTC.

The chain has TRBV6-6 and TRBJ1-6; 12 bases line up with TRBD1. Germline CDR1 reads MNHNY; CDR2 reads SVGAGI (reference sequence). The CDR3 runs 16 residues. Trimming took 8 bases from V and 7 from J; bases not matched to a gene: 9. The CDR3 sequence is CASGGQGAFVNSPLHF. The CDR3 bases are TGTGCCAGCGGGGGACAGGGGGCCTTTGTAAATTCACCCCTCCACTTT.

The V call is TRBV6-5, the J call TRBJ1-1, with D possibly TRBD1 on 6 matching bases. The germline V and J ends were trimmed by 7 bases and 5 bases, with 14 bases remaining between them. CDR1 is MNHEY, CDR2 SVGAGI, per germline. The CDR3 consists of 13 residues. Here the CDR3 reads CASKRGISTEAFF. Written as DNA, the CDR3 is TGTGCCAGCAAGAGGGGGATCAGTACTGAAGCTTTCTTT.

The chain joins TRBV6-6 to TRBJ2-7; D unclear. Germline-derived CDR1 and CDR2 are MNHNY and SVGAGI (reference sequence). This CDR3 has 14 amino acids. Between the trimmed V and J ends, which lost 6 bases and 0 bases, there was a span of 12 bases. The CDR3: CASRRHQTSYEQYF. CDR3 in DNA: TGTGCCAGCAGGAGACACCAGACCTCCTACGAGCAGTACTTC.

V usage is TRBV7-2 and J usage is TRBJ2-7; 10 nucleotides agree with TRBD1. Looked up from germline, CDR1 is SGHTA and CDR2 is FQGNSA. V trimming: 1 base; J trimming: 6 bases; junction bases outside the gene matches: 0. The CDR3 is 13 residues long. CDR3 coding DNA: TGTGCCAGCAGCTTAGGGACAGGGGGCGAGCAGTACTTC. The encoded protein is CASSLGTGGEQYF.

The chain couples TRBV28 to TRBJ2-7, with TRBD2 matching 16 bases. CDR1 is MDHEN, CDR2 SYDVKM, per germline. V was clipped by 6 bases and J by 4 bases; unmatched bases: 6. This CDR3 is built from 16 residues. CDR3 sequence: CASRTPGLAGGYEQYF. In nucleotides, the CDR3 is TGTGCCAGCAGGACTCCGGGACTAGCGGGAGGGTACGAGCAGTACTTC.

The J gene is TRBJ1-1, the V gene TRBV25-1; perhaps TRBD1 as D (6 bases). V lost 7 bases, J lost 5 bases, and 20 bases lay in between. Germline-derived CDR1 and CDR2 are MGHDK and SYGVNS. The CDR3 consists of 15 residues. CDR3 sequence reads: CASTLGRGQRTEAFF. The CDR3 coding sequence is TGTGCCAGCACGCTGGGACGGGGGCAGAGGACTGAAGCTTTCTTT.

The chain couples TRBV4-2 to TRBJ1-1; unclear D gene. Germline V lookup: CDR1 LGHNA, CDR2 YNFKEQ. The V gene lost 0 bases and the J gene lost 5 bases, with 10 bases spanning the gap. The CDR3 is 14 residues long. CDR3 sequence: CASSQDIGWTEAFF. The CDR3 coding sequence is TGTGCCAGCAGCCAAGATATTGGTTGGACTGAAGCTTTCTTT.

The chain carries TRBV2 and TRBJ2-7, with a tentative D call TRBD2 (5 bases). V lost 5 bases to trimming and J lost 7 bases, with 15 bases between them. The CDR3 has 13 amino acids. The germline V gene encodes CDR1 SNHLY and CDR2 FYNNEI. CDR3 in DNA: TGTGCCAGCAGTCGACGGTCCTCGGGGGAGCAGTACTTC. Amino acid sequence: CASSRRSSGEQYF.

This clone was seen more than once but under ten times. CDR3 sequence: CASSHRRANTEAFF. CDR3 nucleotide sequence: TGTGCCAGCAGTCACCGACGGGCCAACACTGAAGCTTTCTTT. The J gene is TRBJ1-1, the V gene TRBV27; D is unresolved. V dropped 5 bases and J dropped 2 bases, with 12 bases sitting between them. This CDR3 is 14 amino acids long. Germline V gene data show CDR1 as MNHEY and CDR2 as SMNVEV (reference sequence).

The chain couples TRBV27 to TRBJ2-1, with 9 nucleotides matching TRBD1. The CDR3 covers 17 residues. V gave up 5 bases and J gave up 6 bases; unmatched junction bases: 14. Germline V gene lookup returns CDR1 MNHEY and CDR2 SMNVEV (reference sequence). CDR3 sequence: CASSPGVGTGPSNEQFF. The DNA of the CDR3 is TGTGCCAGCAGTCCAGGAGTAGGGACAGGGCCATCCAATGAGCAGTTCTTC.

CDR3 DNA: TGTGCCAGCAGCTCTTACACCGCTAACTATGGCTACACCTTC. This translates into CASSSYTANYGYTF. The rearrangement links TRBV14 to TRBJ1-2; no clear D. This CDR3 has 14 residues. CDR1 and CDR2 (germline): SGHDN, FVKESK. The V end lost 5 bases, the J end lost 0 bases, and 10 bases lay between the germline ends.